This T cell receptor beta chain was identified during a study of T cells in Graves' hyperthyroidism and ophthalmopathy (dated by TCRdb to the late 2010s). In the study overall: Peripheral blood was collected at initial diagnosis, before any treatment. After sampling, hyperthyroidism patients received methimazole starting at 30 mg daily, and ophthalmopathy patients received high-dose intravenous methylprednisolone. For training and testing, the roughly 93 patients in the discovery cohort were randomly divided in a 7:3 ratio. TCR V-J signatures able to tell the groups apart were searched for in a discovery cohort of around 95 patients, of whom fewer than 45 had Graves' ophthalmopathy and 57 had stable Graves' hyperthyroidism. Thyroid tissue and blood T-cell repertoires from several Graves' hyperthyroidism patients were also compared in the study. Prospective prediction of ophthalmopathy was tested in an independent validation cohort consisting of 18 hyperthyroidism patients and some 17 patients who later progressed to ophthalmopathy. According to the paper, TCR Vbeta CDR3 sequencing was carried out on some 130 peripheral blood samples, which came from 40 to 45 ophthalmopathy, around 74 hyperthyroidism and approximately 17 progressor patients.

Worth noting for this clonotype: Its cognate antigen has yet to be identified. No much larger clone is present one base from it, and per-base qualities are unavailable.

Ophthalmopathy patients had moderately to severely active disease, Clinical Activity Score of at least 3, NOSPECS grade of at least 4, and duration under 3 months. Patients with uncontrolled infections, other autoimmune diseases, pregnancy or lactation were excluded. Diagnoses were established on the basis of clinical symptoms, serum thyroxine and TRAb, thyroid ultrasound, and orbital computed tomography. PBMCs were isolated from approximately 10 ml of fresh peripheral blood by Ficoll-Paque density gradient centrifugation. Total RNA was extracted using Trizol reagent, and RNA quality was assessed on an Agilent 2100 Bioanalyzer. The full study reports these points: A 13 V-J signature model separated ophthalmopathy from stable hyperthyroidism, with over 85% sensitivity and 81% to 82% specificity in cross-validation and 80%/75% in testing. During validation, the model predicted progression to ophthalmopathy a median of approximately 6.5 months ahead of onset, with around 71% sensitivity and about 75% specificity. Blood samples also contained most of the expanded thyroid clonotypes (frequency above 0.001), which suggests that blood repertoires may reflect thyroid immune responses. Sample size was not statistically predetermined, and blinding of investigators to group allocation was not performed.

The germline V gene specifies SQVTM as CDR1 and ANQGSEA as CDR2. Clipping removes 4 bases from V and 5 bases from J, with 4 as the unmatched junction base count. The CDR3 contains 12 residues, cysteine and phenylalanine counted. The sequence is cut down to CDR3 DNA, 36 bases in frame from base 1. The TCR beta CDR3 regions were amplified from RNA transcripts. The first round of RT-PCR for the TCR CDR3 was performed with the HTBI primer set and the Qiagen OneStep RT-PCR kit. The libraries were constructed in a second round of multiplex PCR and then size-selected and purified. Paired-end sequencing of the libraries was performed with 100 bp reads on an Illumina HiSeq2000. The study's processing was this. SOAPnuke was used to process the raw data, throwing out any read that contained adapters or uncalled bases, had a mean Phred below 15, or lacked an exact constant-primer or identifier match. COPE v1.2.5 was used to merge high-quality paired reads, and clonotypes were defined as unique nucleotide sequences. Clonotypes were aligned to IMGT TRBV, TRBD and TRBJ reference segments using MiTCR v1.1. Only V-J combinations with frequency above 0.0001, covering approximately 99% of repertoires, were analysed. A TCS score was defined as the ratio of F50 (clonal expansion) to E x V (chaos), with BLOSUM62-based TCRdist applied between CDR3 peptides within each V-J. Welch's t-statistics and random forest reduced approximately 520 V-J features to roughly 13, which were used in a naive Bayes classifier (R e1071). TCRdb reanalyzed the raw reads on its own, using fastp at Q25 for trimming and MiXCR for clone calling, and kept in-frame beta chains. For every CDR3 protein sequence, its rows merge into one entry that carries the most common genes and DNA. Here the V and J calls rest on TCRdb's processing, not on the authors' analysis. Here the sample has hundreds of thousands of distinct CDR3 sequences; approximately 20% occur a single time. The ten largest clonotypes hold about half of the sample.

Sequenced input: blood. The chain is encoded by TRBV29-1 joined to TRBJ1-1; TRBD1 matches 7 bases in the middle. This receptor was identified in a man aged 35 to 55 with Graves' ophthalmopathy. The CDR3 region has the sequence CSVVIQGTEAFF. In nucleotides, the sequence is TGCAGCGTTGTCATACAGGGGACTGAAGCTTTCTTT.